Below are 12 T cell receptor beta chains sequenced from a single sample in a study of blood T cell repertoires in COVID-19. Assay: immunoSEQ multiplex PCR; the TCRdb copy retains only in-frame clones and omits some. Of 350,000 to 400,000 clones listed, over 85% are singletons. Material: PBMCs or T cells enriched from blood (not recorded which). All receptors come from a woman in her 30s who had recovered from COVID-19.

The chain couples TRBV3-1 (or the pseudogene TRBV3-2) to TRBJ2-7, with D perhaps matching TRBD1 (6 bases). V dropped 1 base and J dropped 6 bases, with 19 bases sitting between them. This CDR3 has 16 amino acids. Germline V gene lookup returns CDR1 LGHDT and CDR2 YNNKEL (reference sequence). CDR3: CASSQGLRWGQSEQYF. CDR3 DNA sequence: TGTGCCAGCAGCCAAGGTCTGCGTTGGGGGCAGAGCGAGCAGTACTTC.

The chain is built from TRBV28 and TRBJ1-5, with D perhaps TRBD1 (6 bases). The V end was cut by 6 bases, the J end by 0 bases, with 12 bases between. CDR1 is MDHEN, CDR2 SYDVKM, per germline. The length of the CDR3 is 15 residues. The DNA for the CDR3 is TGTGCCAGCAGAGCACAGGGTTATAGCAATCAGCCCCAGCATTTT. Its protein product is CASRAQGYSNQPQHF.

The V gene is TRBV5-4, the J gene TRBJ1-2, with no clear D. Germline V lookup: CDR1 SGHNT, CDR2 YYREEE (reference sequence). Between the trimmed V and J ends, which lost 0 bases and 3 bases, there was a span of 9 bases. The CDR3 has 14 residues. CDR3 DNA sequence: TGTGCCAGCAGCTTGGCGATCTCGGACTATGGCTACACCTTC. It translates to CASSLAISDYGYTF. Looking up the rest from reference TRBV5-4 and TRBJ1-2 gives the full variable domain: ETGVTQSPTHLIKTRGQQVTLRCSSQSGHNTVSWYQQALGQGPQFIFQYYREEENGRGNFPPRFSGLQFPNYSSELNVNALELDDSALYLCASSLAISDYGYTFGSGTRLTVV.

The V call is TRBV6-5, the J call TRBJ1-5; 9 bases agree with TRBD1. The junction had 4 bases not matched to a gene; V was cut back by 7 bases and J by 3 bases. CDR3 length equals 14 residues. Germline V CDR1 and CDR2: MNHEY, SVGAGI. CDR3 amino acids: CASTDRGANQPQHF. The CDR3 DNA follows: TGTGCCAGCACCGACAGGGGGGCCAATCAGCCCCAGCATTTT.

V gene TRBV5-8 combines with J gene TRBJ2-1; a possible D gene is TRBD2 (6 bases). CDR1 is SGHTS and CDR2 is YDEGEE in the germline V gene. This CDR3 comprises 18 residues. V was shortened by 0 bases and J by 9 bases, with 25 bases between the two germline ends. CDR3 amino acids: CASSLEVGGVTRSSEQFF. In DNA form, the CDR3 reads TGTGCCAGCAGCTTGGAGGTTGGAGGGGTCACACGTTCTAGTGAGCAGTTCTTC.

A word on this clone: Other nucleotide sequences from this sample produce the same CDR3. V gene TRBV5-1 combines with J gene TRBJ1-2, with a possible D match to TRBD1 (6 bases). CDR1 is SGHRS, CDR2 YFSETQ, per germline. The CDR3 loop spans 13 amino acids. V gave up 0 bases and J gave up 3 bases, with 6 bases separating them. CDR3 region: CASSLAGDYGYTF. The CDR3 bases are TGCGCCAGCAGCTTGGCAGGGGACTATGGCTACACCTTC.

The rearrangement links TRBV19 to TRBJ1-2; TRBD1 aligns across 8 bases. Germline V gene sequence: CDR1 LNHDA, CDR2 SQIVND (reference sequence). J gave up 5 bases and V 8 bases, and 13 bases lay outside the gene matches. The length of the CDR3 is 15 residues. CDR3 coding DNA: TGTGCCAGTGGGGAATGGGACAGGCTGAAATATGGCTACACCTTC. It is translated as CASGEWDRLKYGYTF.

The rearrangement uses TRBV9 and TRBJ1-1; tentatively, D is TRBD1 (6 bases). Germline assignment: CDR1 SGDLS and CDR2 YYNGEE. CDR3 length: 14 residues. Trimming took off 6 bases at V and 5 bases at J, with 17 bases between the two ends. The CDR3 region is CASTPHRGATEAFF. The CDR3 DNA follows: TGTGCCAGCACCCCGCACCGGGGGGCAACTGAAGCTTTCTTT.

V and J are TRBV7-9 and TRBJ1-3; TRBD1 matches at 8 bases. Germline CDR1 and CDR2: SEHNR and FQNEAQ (reference sequence). The CDR3 spans 17 residues. Trimming at V came to 4 bases and at J to 0 bases, leaving 8 bases not matched to a gene. The CDR3 nucleotides read TGTGCCAGCAGCTCAGGACAGGGCCTTTCCTCTGGAAACACCATATATTTT. This gives the protein CASSSGQGLSSGNTIYF.

This clone has a single count. The V call is TRBV10-2, the J call TRBJ1-4; D may be TRBD1 (6 bases). The CDR3 has 15 residues. Germline V gene data show CDR1 as WSHSY and CDR2 as SAAADI. V was pared by 2 bases and J by 8 bases, with 15 bases between. The CDR3 protein is CASSELTGVGEKLFF. The CDR3 DNA sequence: TGCGCCAGCAGTGAGCTGACAGGTGTGGGGGAAAAACTGTTTTTT.

The chain recombines TRBV30 with TRBJ2-7, with D perhaps matching TRBD1 (6 bases). CDR3 length: 12 amino acids. Germline V gives CDR1 GTSNPN, CDR2 SVGIG (reference sequence). V was trimmed by 2 bases and J by 7 bases, leaving 12 bases between them. CDR3 in DNA: TGTGCCTGGAGTCGACAGGTCATGGAGCAGTACTTC. Its protein product is CAWSRQVMEQYF.

This clone was observed a few times. The gene calls are TRBV9 and TRBJ1-2; tentatively, D is TRBD1 (5 bases). This CDR3 has 13 residues. Germline V gene sequence: CDR1 SGDLS, CDR2 YYNGEE. Trimming shortened V by 2 bases and J by 14 bases, and 19 bases separated the two germline ends. CDR3 DNA: TGTGCCAGCAGCGTGACAGACACCGCTCAGCATACCTTC. Protein product: CASSVTDTAQHTF. The full variable domain, rest sourced from reference TRBV9 and TRBJ1-2, is DSGVTQTPKHLITATGQRVTLRCSPRSGDLSVYWYQQSLDQGLQFLIQYYNGEERAKGNILERFSAQQFPDLHSELNLSSLELGDSALYFCASSVTDTAQHTFGSGTRLTVV.